What follows are 6 T cell receptor beta chains derived from one specimen sequenced in a study of monozygotic twins with inflammatory bowel disease. TCRdb processed the 5' RACE reads again and assigns one entry to each CDR3 protein, with no DNA. The sample table includes approximately 150,000 distinct CDR3 sequences. The source material was blood. These receptors originate from a human donor with ulcerative colitis or Crohn's disease, or a healthy co-twin of an affected twin (not recorded which).

This chain links TRBV27 with TRBJ2-5; without DNA, the TCRdb call of TRBD2 cannot be checked. The CDR3 length is 19 residues. CDR1 is MNHEY and CDR2 is SMNVEV in the germline V gene (reference sequence). This CDR3 reads CASSQLWVSGRGAQETQYF.

CDR3 loop: CASSRGRSGANVLTF. The gene calls are TRBV5-6 and TRBJ2-6; lacking DNA, the TRBD1 call made by TCRdb goes unchecked. The CDR3 is 15 amino acids. Germline V gene lookup returns CDR1 SGHDT and CDR2 YYEEEE. Full variable domain (rest looked up from reference TRBV5-6 and TRBJ2-6): DAGVTQSPTHLIKTRGQQVTLRCSPKSGHDTVSWYQQALGQGPQFIFQYYEEEERQRGNFPDRFSGHQFPNYSSELNVNALLLGDSALYLCASSRGRSGANVLTFGAGSRLTVL.

This chain connects TRBV7-9 to TRBJ2-3; there is no DNA to check the TCRdb D call of TRBD1. This CDR3 contains 13 residues. The germline CDR1 and CDR2 sequences are SEHNR and FQNEAQ (reference sequence). The CDR3: CASSPGDGDTQYF.

This chain uses TRBV18 with TRBJ2-3; TCRdb calls TRBD2, which cannot be checked without DNA. The germline V gene has CDR1 KGHSH and CDR2 LQKENI. CDR3 length: 16 residues. CDR3: CASSLGRGPLTDTQYF. The variable domain in full, with the rest retrieved from reference TRBV18 and TRBJ2-3, is NAGVMQNPRHLVRRRGQEARLRCSPMKGHSHVYWYRQLPEEGLKFMVYLQKENIIDESGMPKERFSAEFPKEGPSILRIQQVVRGDSAAYFCASSLGRGPLTDTQYFGPGTRLTVL.

This chain links TRBV7-9 with TRBJ1-1; the D call from TCRdb, TRBD1, cannot be confirmed without DNA. CDR1 SEHNR and CDR2 FQNEAQ come from the germline V gene (reference sequence). CDR3 size: 14 residues. This chain's CDR3 is CASSLGQGATEAFF.

This chain joins TRBV20-1 and TRBJ2-2; TCRdb picks TRBD1, but there is no DNA to check that call. The V gene's germline CDR1 is DFQATT and CDR2 SNEGSKA (reference sequence). The CDR3 spans 15 residues. The CDR3 spells CSARPGGVEAGELFF.